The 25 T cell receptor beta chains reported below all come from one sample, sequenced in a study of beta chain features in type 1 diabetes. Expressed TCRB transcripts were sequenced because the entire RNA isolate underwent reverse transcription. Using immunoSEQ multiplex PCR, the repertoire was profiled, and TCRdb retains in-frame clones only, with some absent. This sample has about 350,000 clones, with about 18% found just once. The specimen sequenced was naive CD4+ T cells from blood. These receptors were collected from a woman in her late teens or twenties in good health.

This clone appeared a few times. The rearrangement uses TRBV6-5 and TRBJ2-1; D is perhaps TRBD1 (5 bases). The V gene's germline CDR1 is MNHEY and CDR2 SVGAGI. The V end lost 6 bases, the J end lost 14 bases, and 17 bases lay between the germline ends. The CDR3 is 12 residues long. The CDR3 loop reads CASRVTDLREFF. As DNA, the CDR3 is TGTGCCAGCAGGGTGACAGACCTTCGGGAGTTCTTC.

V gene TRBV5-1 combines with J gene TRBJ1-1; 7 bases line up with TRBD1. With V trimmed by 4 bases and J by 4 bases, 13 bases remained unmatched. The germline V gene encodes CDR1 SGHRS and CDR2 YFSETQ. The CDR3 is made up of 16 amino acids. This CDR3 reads CASSIRDRVTGTEAFF. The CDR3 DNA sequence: TGCGCCAGCAGCATAAGGGACAGAGTCACGGGCACTGAAGCTTTCTTT.

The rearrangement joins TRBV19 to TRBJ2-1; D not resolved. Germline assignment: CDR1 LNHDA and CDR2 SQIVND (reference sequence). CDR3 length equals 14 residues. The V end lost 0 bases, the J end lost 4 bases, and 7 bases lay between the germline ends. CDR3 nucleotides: TGTGCCAGTAGTATAGATGGCACATACAATGAGCAGTTCTTC. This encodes CASSIDGTYNEQFF. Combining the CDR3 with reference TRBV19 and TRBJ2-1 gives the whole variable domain DGGITQSPKYLFRKEGQNVTLSCEQNLNHDAMYWYRQDPGQGLRLIYYSQIVNDFQKGDIAEGYSVSREKKESFPLTVTSAQKNPTAFYLCASSIDGTYNEQFFGPGTRLTVL.

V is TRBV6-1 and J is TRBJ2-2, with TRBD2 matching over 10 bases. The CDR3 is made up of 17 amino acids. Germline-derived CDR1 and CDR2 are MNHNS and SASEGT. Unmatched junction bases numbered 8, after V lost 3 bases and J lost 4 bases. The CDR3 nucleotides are TGTGCCAGCAGTGAGCTAGCGGGAGATGAGGGCACCGGGGAGCTGTTTTTT. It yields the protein CASSELAGDEGTGELFF.

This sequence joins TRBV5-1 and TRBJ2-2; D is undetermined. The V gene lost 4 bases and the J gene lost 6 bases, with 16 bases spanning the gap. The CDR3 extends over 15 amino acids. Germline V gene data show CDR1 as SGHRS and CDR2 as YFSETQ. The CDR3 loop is CASSPPWVGAGELFF. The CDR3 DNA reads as TGCGCCAGCAGCCCGCCATGGGTGGGCGCCGGGGAGCTGTTTTTT.

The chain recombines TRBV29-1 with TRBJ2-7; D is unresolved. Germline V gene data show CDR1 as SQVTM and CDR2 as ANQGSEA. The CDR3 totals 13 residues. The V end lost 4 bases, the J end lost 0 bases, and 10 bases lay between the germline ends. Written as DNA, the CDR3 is TGCAGCGTTGGCCTGGGCGTCTCCTACGAGCAGTACTTC. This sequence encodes CSVGLGVSYEQYF.

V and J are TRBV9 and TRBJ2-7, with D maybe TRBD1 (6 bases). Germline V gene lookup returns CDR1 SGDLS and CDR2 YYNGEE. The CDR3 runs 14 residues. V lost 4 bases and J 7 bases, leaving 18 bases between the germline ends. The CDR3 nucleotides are TGTGCCAGCAGCCCCCAACAGGGAACGGAAGAGCAGTACTTC. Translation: CASSPQQGTEEQYF.

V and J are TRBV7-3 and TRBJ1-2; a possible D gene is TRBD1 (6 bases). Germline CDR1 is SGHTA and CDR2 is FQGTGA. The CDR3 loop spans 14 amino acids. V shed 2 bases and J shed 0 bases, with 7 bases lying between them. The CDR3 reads CASSLGTTNYGYTF. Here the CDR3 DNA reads TGTGCCAGCAGCTTAGGGACAACTAACTATGGCTACACCTTC.

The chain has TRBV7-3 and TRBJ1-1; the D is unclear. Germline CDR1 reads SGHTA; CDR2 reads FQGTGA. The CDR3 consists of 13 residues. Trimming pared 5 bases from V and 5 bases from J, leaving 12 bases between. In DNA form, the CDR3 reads TGTGCCAGCAGCCCCAGCGGGGAAACTGAAGCTTTCTTT. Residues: CASSPSGETEAFF. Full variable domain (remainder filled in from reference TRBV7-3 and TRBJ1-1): GAGVSQTPSNKVTEKGKYVELRCDPISGHTALYWYRQSLGQGPEFLIYFQGTGAADDSGLPNDRFFAVRPEGSVSTLKIQRTERGDSAVYLCASSPSGETEAFFGQGTRLTVV.

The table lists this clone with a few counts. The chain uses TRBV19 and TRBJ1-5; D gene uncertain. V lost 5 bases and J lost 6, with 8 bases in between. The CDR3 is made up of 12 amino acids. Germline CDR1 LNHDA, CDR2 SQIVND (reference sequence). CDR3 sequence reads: CASSPHVQPQHF. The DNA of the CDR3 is TGTGCCAGTAGTCCACACGTTCAGCCCCAGCATTTT.

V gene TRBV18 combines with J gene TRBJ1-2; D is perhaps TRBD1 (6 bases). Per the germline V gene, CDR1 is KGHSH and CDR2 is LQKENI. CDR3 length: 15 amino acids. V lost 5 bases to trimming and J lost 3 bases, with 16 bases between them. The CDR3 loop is CASSSPGEGHYGYTF. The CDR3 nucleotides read TGTGCCAGCTCATCGCCAGGGGAGGGGCACTATGGCTACACCTTC.

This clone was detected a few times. In DNA, the CDR3 is TGTGCCAGCAGCCCTGCCGGACAGGGGGCTCAGAATGGCTACACCTTC. It codes for CASSPAGQGAQNGYTF. The V call is TRBV7-2, the J call TRBJ1-2, with 11 bases fitting TRBD1. Trimming removed 5 bases from V and 6 bases from J; junction bases left unmatched: 11. Germline V gene sequence: CDR1 SGHTA, CDR2 FQGNSA. This CDR3 contains 16 residues.

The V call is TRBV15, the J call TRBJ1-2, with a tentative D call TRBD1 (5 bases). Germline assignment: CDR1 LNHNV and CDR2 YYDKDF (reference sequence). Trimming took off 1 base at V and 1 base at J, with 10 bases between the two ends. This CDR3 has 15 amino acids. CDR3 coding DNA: TGTGCCACCAGCAGAGCCAGGGTGGATAACTATGGCTACACCTTC. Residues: CATSRARVDNYGYTF.

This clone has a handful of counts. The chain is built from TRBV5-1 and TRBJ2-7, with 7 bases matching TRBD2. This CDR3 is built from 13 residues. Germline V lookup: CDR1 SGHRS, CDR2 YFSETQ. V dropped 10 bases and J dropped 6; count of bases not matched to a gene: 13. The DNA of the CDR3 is TGCGCCTCTCATAGCAGGGAGGGACGCGAGCAGTACTTC. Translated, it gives CASHSREGREQYF.

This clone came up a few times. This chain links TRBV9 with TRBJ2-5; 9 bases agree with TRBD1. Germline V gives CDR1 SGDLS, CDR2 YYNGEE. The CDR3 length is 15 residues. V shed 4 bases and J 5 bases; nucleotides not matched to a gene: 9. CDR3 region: CASSSATGGGETQYF. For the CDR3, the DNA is TGTGCCAGCAGCTCTGCAACAGGGGGCGGGGAGACCCAGTACTTC.

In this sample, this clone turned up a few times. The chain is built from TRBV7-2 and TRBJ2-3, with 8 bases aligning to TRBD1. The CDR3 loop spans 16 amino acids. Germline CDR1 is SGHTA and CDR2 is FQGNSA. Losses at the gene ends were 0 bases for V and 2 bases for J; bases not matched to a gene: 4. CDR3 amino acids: CASSLAGQGYTDTQYF. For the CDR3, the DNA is TGTGCCAGCAGCTTAGCTGGACAGGGATACACAGATACGCAGTATTTT. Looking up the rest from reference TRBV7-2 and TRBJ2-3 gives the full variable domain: GAGVSQSPSNKVTEKGKDVELRCDPISGHTALYWYRQSLGQGLEFLIYFQGNSAPDKSGLPSDRFSAERTGGSVSTLTIQRTQQEDSAVYLCASSLAGQGYTDTQYFGPGTRLTVL.

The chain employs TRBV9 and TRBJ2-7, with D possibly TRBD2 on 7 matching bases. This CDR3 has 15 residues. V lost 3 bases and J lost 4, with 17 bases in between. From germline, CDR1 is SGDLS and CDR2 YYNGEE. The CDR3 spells CASSAGEGGQYEQYF. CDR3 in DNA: TGTGCCAGCAGCGCAGGGGAGGGAGGTCAATACGAGCAGTACTTC.

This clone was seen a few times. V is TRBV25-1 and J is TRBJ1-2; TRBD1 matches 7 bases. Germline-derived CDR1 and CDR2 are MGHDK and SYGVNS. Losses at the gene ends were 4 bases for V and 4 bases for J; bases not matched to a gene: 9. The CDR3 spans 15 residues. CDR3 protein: CASSVSTGQPYGYTF. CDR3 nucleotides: TGTGCCAGCAGTGTTTCCACGGGACAGCCCTATGGCTACACCTTC.

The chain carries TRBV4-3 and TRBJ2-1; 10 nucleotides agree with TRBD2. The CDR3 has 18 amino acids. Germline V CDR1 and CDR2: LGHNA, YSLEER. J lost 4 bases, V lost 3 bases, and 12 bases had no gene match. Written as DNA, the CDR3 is TGCGCCAGCAGCCATCGCACCCCTCTAGCGGGGGCTTACAATGAGCAGTTCTTC. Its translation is CASSHRTPLAGAYNEQFF.

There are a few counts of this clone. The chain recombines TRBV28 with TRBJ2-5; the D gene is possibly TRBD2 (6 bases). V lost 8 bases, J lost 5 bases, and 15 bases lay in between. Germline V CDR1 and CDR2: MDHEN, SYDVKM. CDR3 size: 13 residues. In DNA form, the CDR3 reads TGTGCCAGCCAGGGATGGAGGGTCGAGACCCAGTACTTC. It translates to CASQGWRVETQYF.

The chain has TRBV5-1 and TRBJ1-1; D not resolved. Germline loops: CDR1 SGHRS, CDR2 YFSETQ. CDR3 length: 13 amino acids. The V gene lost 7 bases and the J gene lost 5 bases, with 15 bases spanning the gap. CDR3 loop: CASGDGGETEAFF. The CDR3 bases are TGCGCCAGCGGCGACGGAGGAGAGACTGAAGCTTTCTTT.

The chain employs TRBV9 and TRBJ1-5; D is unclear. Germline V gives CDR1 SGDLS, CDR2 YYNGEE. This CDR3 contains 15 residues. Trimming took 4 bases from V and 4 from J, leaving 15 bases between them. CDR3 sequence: CASSPGLGGNQPQHF. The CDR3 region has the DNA TGTGCCAGCAGCCCTGGCCTCGGAGGGAATCAGCCCCAGCATTTT.

The DNA of the CDR3 is TGCGCCAGCAGCCAATACAGGGGTTTGAACACTGAAGCTTTCTTT. This gives the protein CASSQYRGLNTEAFF. V is TRBV4-1 and J is TRBJ1-1, with 7 positions matching TRBD1. Germline-derived CDR1 and CDR2 are MGHRA and YSYEKL. The CDR3 extends over 15 amino acids. J was trimmed by 0 bases and V by 2 bases; bases with no gene match: 3.

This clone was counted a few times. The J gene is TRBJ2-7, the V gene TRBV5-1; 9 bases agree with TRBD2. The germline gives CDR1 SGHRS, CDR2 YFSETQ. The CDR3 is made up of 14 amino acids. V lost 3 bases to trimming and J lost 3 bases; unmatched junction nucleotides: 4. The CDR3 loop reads CASSSSGTYYEQYF. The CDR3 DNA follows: TGCGCCAGCAGCTCTAGCGGGACCTACTACGAGCAGTACTTC.

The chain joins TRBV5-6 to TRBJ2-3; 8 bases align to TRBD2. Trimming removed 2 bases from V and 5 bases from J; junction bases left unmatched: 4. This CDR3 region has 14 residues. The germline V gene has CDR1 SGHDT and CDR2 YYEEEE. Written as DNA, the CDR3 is TGTGCCAGCAGCTTTAGCGGGGCCGGAGATACGCAGTATTTT. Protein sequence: CASSFSGAGDTQYF.